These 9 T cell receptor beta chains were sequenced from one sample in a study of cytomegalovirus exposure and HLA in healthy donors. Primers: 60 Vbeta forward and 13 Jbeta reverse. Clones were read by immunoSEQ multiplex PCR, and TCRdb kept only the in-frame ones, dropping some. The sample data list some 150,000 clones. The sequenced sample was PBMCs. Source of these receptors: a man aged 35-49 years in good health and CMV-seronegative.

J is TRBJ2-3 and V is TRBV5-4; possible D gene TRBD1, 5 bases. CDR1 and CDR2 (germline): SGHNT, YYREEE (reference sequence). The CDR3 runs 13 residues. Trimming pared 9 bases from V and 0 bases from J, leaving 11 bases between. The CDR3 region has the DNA TGTGCCACCCAGGGCACTAGCACAGATACGCAGTATTTT. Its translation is CATQGTSTDTQYF.

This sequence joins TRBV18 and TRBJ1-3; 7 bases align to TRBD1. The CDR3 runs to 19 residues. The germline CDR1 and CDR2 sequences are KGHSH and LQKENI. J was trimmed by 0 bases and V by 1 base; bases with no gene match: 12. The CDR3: CASSPLGTADTYSGNTIYF. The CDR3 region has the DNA TGTGCCAGCTCACCACTGGGGACAGCTGACACGTACTCTGGAAACACCATATATTTT.

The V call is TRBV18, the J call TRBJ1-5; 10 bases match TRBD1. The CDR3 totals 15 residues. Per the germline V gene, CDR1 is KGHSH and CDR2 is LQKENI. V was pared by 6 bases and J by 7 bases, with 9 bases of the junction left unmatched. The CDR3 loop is CASSHGTGDLQPQHF. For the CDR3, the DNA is TGTGCCAGCTCCCACGGGACAGGGGATTTGCAGCCCCAGCATTTT.

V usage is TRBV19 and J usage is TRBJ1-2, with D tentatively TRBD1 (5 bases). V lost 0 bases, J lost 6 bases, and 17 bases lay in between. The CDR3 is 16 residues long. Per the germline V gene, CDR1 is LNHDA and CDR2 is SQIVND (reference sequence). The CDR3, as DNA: TGTGCCAGTAGTATAGATCGTGGTCAGGGAATGGATGGCTACACCTTC. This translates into CASSIDRGQGMDGYTF.

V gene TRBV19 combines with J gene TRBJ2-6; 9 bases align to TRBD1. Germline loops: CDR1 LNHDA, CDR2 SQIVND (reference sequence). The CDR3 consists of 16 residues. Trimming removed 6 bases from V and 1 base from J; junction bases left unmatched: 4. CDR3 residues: CASSRGQGSGANVLTF. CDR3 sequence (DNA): TGTGCCAGTAGCCGTGGACAGGGGTCTGGGGCCAACGTCCTGACTTTC.

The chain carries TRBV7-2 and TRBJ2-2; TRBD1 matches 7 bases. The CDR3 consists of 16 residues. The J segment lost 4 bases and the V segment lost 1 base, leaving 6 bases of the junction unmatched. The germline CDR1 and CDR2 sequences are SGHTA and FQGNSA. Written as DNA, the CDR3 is TGTGCCAGCAGCTTAGGAACAGGGGTCGCCACCGGGGAGCTGTTTTTT. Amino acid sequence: CASSLGTGVATGELFF.

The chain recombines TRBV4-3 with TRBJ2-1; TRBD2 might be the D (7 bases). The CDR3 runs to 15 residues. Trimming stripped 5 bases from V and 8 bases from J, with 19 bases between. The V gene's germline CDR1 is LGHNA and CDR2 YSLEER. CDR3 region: CASSYRWGGFDEQFF. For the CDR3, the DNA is TGCGCCAGCAGCTATCGATGGGGGGGCTTCGATGAGCAGTTCTTC.

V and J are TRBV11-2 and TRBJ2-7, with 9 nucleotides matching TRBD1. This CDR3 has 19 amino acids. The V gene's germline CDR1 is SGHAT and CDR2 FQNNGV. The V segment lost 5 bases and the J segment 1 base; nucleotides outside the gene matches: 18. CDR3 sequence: CASSPLGGQGSGTSYEQYF. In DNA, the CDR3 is TGTGCCAGCAGCCCCCTCGGCGGACAGGGGTCAGGAACTTCCTACGAGCAGTACTTC.

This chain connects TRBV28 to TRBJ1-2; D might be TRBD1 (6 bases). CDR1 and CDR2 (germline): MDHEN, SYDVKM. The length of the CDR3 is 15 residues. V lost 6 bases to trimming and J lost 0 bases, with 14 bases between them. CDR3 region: CASRYQGSANYGYTF. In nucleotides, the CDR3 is TGTGCCAGCAGATACCAGGGGAGCGCTAACTATGGCTACACCTTC.